This TCR beta chain was sequenced during a study of cytomegalovirus exposure and HLA in healthy donors. The wider study: From donors who were HLA-typed, an early data release held about 85 million unique TCRs.

General observations from the study: Clonal expansion, a later analysis showed, was greater in HLA-associated TCR beta chains than in equally common others. The majority of TCR sequences were rare, yet some public TCRs appeared in many donors. Sequences of the TCR beta chain were said to predict the HLA-A and HLA-B alleles of most subjects accurately.

PCR used 60 Vbeta primers and 13 Jbeta primers. The repertoire was sequenced with immunoSEQ multiplex PCR; TCRdb's copy has only in-frame clones and lacks some. The data show 65,000 to 75,000 clones, roughly two thirds seen once. This clone was seen many times. The antigen is undetermined. Trimming took 6 bases from V and 7 from J, leaving 16 bases between them. The CDR3 has 15 residues. The V gene's germline CDR1 is SGHVS and CDR2 FNYEAQ. V and J are TRBV7-6 and TRBJ1-6, with D tentatively TRBD1 (6 bases). The sequence was obtained from a woman aged 30 to 39 in good health and CMV-seronegative. The sample taken for sequencing was PBMCs. CDR3 in amino acids: CASREEDSQNSPLHF. The CDR3 DNA reads TGTGCCAGCAGAGAAGAGGACAGTCAAAATTCACCCCTCCACTTT.